This record looks at one T cell receptor beta chain sequence and its context. The antigen remains unidentified. The source of the sample is a study of cytomegalovirus exposure and HLA in healthy donors. At the level of the study: The early release's HLA-typed donors yielded approximately 85 million unique TCRs.

PCR employed 60 Vbeta and 13 Jbeta primers. Authors' data handling: In a later analysis, around 87 million unique TCR beta chains included roughly 11 million shared by two or more donors. TCRdb keeps only in-frame clones here, not all; method: immunoSEQ multiplex PCR. V and J calls and clone size are as listed in that table; D and trimming were resolved from the DNA. The ten most abundant clones cover about 0.58% of a sample with about 110,000 clones. General study results and limits: In presence/absence analyses, roughly uniform sequencing depth across donors was assumed. A missense DCLRE1C variant was associated with V- and J-gene trimming of TCR beta chains in a later analysis, and an independent cohort replicated the association.

CDR1 is SGHRS, CDR2 YFSETQ, per germline. The CDR3 runs to 13 residues. With V trimmed by 2 bases and J by 8 bases, 5 bases remained unmatched. The receptor comes from a man in his forties or fifties in good health and CMV-seronegative. Sequencing was performed on PBMCs. The gene calls are TRBV5-1 and TRBJ1-2, with 8 bases aligning to TRBD1. CDR3 sequence reads: CASSFGQGGGYTF. The CDR3 bases are TGCGCCAGCAGCTTCGGACAGGGAGGCGGCTACACCTTC.